The source of this T cell receptor beta chain is a study of identical twins. The study, taken as a whole, reports: Out-of-frame alpha sequences common to twins were enriched for low generation probability.

Healthy Caucasian donors formed the entire cohort. cDNA carried unique molecular identifiers, and a universal primer site was added by template switching. MiXCR, applied by TCRdb to the 5' RACE reads, yields one record per CDR3 protein. The table has some 100,000 distinct CDR3 sequences, 4.5% to 6.5% seen once. This clonotype was counted at least ten times. Its matching antigen is unknown. The V end was cut by 5 bases, the J end by 0 bases, with 11 bases between. The CDR3 contains 15 residues. J is TRBJ1-5 and V is TRBV12-3 or TRBV12-4; no clear D. This receptor was identified in a woman aged 45-60 years in good health. Sequenced material: memory T cells sorted from blood. CDR3 bases: TGTGCCAGCAGTGATGACAAGTATAGCAATCAGCCCCAGCATTTT. Translated: CASSDDKYSNQPQHF.